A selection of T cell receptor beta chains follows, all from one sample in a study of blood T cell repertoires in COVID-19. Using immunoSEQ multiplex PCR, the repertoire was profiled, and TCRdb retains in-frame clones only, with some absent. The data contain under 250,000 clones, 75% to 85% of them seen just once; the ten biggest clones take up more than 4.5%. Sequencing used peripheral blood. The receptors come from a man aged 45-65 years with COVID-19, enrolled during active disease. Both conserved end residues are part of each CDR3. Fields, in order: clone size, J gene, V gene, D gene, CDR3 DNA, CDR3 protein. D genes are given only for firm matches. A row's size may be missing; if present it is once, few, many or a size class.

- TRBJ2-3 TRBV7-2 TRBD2 TGTGCCAGCAGCGAGACTAGCGGGGGGAACACAGATACGCAGTATTTT CASSETSGGNTDTQYF
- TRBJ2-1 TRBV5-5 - TGTGCCAGCAGCCCGGAGCCTAGCTCGTACAATGAGCAGTTCTTC CASSPEPSSYNEQFF
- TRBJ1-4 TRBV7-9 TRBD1 TGTGCCAGCAGCTTACAGGGACAGCGGAGTGAAAAACTGTTTTTT CASSLQGQRSEKLFF
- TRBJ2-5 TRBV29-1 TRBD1 TGCAGCGTAATCACAGGGGGCGCCATGAGAGAGACCCAGTACTTC CSVITGGAMRETQYF
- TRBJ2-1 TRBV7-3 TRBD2 TGTGCCAGCAGCCCAGATAGCGGGGGGAACAATGAGCAGTTCTTC CASSPDSGGNNEQFF
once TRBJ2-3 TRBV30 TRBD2 TGTGCCTGGAGGATAGCGGGGGCCCCAGATACGCAGTATTTT CAWRIAGAPDTQYF
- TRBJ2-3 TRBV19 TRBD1 TGTGCCAGTAGTTGGGGGACAGTGACCACAGATACGCAGTATTTT CASSWGTVTTDTQYF
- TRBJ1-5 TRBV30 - TGTGCCTGGAGTGAACAGGGCATCAATCAGCCCCAGCATTTT CAWSEQGINQPQHF
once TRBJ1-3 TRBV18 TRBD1 TGTGCCAGCTCGGAGGGACAGGGGACTGGAAACACCATATATTTT CASSEGQGTGNTIYF
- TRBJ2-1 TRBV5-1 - TGCGCCAGCAGCCCGCCTGCGACGGGGGTGGACAATGAGCAGTTCTTC CASSPPATGVDNEQFF
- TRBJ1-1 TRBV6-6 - TGTGCCAGCTCGGAGTCGGGCACTGAAGCTTTCTTT CASSESGTEAFF
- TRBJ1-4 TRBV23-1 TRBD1 TGCGCCAGCAGTCTTCCTTGGGACAGGGATGAAAAACTGTTTTTT CASSLPWDRDEKLFF
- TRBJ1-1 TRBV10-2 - TGCGCCAGCTCGCACATGAACACTGAAGCTTTCTTT CASSHMNTEAFF
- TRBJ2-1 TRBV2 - TGTGCCAGCAGACAGGACACGAGCTCCTACAATGAGCAGTTCTTC CASRQDTSSYNEQFF
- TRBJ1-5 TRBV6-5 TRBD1 TGTGCCAGCGGGACAGGGTCGGCTCAGCCCCAGCATTTT CASGTGSAQPQHF
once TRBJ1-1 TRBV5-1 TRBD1 TGCGCCAGCAGCTTGGGGGACAGTGAAGCTTTCTTT CASSLGDSEAFF
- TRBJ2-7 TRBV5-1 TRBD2 TGCGCCAGCAGAAGTGCGGGGGGGTCGGTCGAGCAGTACTTC CASRSAGGSVEQYF
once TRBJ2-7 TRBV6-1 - TGTGCCAGCAGTCAACCCCAAACCCTCGGGGAGCAGTACTTC CASSQPQTLGEQYF
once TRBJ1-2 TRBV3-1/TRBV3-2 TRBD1 TGTGCCAGCAGCCCCCCCGCCGGGACAGGGTCCCTTTTC CASSPPAGTGSLF
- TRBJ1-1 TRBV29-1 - TGCAGCGTTCGACCGACAACAACTGAAGCTTTCTTT CSVRPTTTEAFF
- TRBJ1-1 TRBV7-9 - TGTGCCAGCAGCCCCTCCCCACAGGGATGGGTCACTGAAGCTTTCTTT CASSPSPQGWVTEAFF
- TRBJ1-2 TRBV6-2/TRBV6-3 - TGTGCCAGCACCCCAGGCGGGGACCGCGGCTACACCTTC CASTPGGDRGYTF
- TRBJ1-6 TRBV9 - TGTGCCAGCAGCCCTCAGGAGGGTTCACCCCTCCACTTT CASSPQEGSPLHF
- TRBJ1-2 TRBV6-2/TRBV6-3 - TGTGCCGGCAGTACCCGCCCTCCGGGATATGGCTACACCTTC CAGSTRPPGYGYTF
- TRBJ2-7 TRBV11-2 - TGTGCCAGCAGCTTAGCGGACTCCCTCTACGAGCAGTACTTC CASSLADSLYEQYF
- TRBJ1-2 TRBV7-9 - TGTGCCAGCAGCTTAGCAACAGGGTCGAGTGGCTACACCTTC CASSLATGSSGYTF
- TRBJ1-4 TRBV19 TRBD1 TGTGCCAGCCGAGGGACAGGGGGAGTCGAAAAACTGTTTTTT CASRGTGGVEKLFF
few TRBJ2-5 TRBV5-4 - TGTGCCAGCAGCACAGGGAGGACCCAGTACTTC CASSTGRTQYF
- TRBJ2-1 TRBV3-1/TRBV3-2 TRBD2 TGTGCCAGCAGCCAAAGGTCTATAGCGGGGGGGTACAATGAGCAGTTCTTC CASSQRSIAGGYNEQFF
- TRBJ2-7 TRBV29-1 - TGCAGCGGCGGACATGACTACGAGCAGTACTTC CSGGHDYEQYF
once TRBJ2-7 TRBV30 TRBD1 TGTGCCTGGAGTGCGCACCGACAGGGCGGCGTATACTTC CAWSAHRQGGVYF
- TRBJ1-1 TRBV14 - TGTGCCAGCAGCCAAGATTATAACACTGAAGCTTTCTTT CASSQDYNTEAFF
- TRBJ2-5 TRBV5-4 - TGTGCCAGCAGCCGCCCGGGGGACCAAGAGACCCAGTACTTC CASSRPGDQETQYF
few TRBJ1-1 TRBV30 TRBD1 TGTGCCTGGCCGGGACAGGTGAACACTGAAGCTTTCTTT CAWPGQVNTEAFF
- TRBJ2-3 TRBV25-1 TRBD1 TGTGCCAGCAGAAGGGGGCGAACGGGCACTAGCACAGATACGCAGTATTTT CASRRGRTGTSTDTQYF
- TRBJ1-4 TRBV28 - TGTGCCAGCATGGAGGGGTGGGAAAAACTGTTTTTT CASMEGWEKLFF
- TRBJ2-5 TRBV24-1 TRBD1 TGTGCCACTTCTCAGGGGGCCCGCGGGACCCAGTACTTC CATSQGARGTQYF
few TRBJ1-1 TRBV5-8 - TGTGCCAGCAGCTTTGGACAGTCTGAAGCTTTCTTT CASSFGQSEAFF
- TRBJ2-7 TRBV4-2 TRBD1 TGTGCCAGCAGCCAAGGTCGGGACAGCTCCTACGAGCAGTACTTC CASSQGRDSSYEQYF
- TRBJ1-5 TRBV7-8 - TGTGCCAGCAGCCTCAATAGCCAGCCCCAGCATTTT CASSLNSQPQHF
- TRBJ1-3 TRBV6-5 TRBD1 TGTGCCAGCAGAGACGGGACAGGGTCCGGAAACACCATATATTTT CASRDGTGSGNTIYF
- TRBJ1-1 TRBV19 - TGTGCCAGTAGTATAGATCGGGGGGCAGTGAACACTGAAGCTTTCTTT CASSIDRGAVNTEAFF
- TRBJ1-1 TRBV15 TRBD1 TGTGCCACCAGCAGACCGACAGGGGATGAAGCTTTCTTT CATSRPTGDEAFF
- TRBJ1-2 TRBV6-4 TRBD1 TGTGCCAGCAGTGACCCGGGACAGGGATATGGCTACACCTTC CASSDPGQGYGYTF
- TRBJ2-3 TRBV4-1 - TGCGCCAGCAGCCGATCCTCTAGGGGCATAGGGGATACGCAGTATTTT CASSRSSRGIGDTQYF
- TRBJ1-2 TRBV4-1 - TGCGCCAGCAGCCAAGATTTTACCGTCGGTTTCTACACCTTC CASSQDFTVGFYTF
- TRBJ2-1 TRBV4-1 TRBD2 TGCGCCAGCAGCCGCGGGACTAGCGGGGCCCGAAATGAGCAGTTCTTC CASSRGTSGARNEQFF
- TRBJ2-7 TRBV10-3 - TGTGCCATCAGTGGTGACAGCTCATACGAGCAGTACTTC CAISGDSSYEQYF
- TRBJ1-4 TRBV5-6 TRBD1 TGTGCCAGCAGCGGAGTCGGGGACAGGTGGAATGAAAAACTGTTTTTT CASSGVGDRWNEKLFF
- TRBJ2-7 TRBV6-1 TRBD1 TGTGCCAGCAGTGAAATGGGACAGTTATACGAGCAGTACTTC CASSEMGQLYEQYF
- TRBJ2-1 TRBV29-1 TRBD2 TGCAGCGTTGGTCTAGCGGGTGAGCAGTTCTTC CSVGLAGEQFF
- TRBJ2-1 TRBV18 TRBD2 TGTGCCAGCTCACCTCGGACTAGCGGGCTAAGCTACAATGAGCAGTTCTTC CASSPRTSGLSYNEQFF